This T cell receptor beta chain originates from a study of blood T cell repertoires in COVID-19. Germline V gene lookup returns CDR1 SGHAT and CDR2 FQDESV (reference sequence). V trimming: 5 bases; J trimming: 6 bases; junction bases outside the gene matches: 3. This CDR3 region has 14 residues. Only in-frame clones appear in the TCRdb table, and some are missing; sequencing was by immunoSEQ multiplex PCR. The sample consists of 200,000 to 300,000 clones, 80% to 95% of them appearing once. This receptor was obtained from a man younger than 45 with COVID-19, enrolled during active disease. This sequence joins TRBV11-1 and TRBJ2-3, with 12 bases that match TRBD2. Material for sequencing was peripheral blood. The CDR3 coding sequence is TGTGCCAGCAGCCCGGGACTAGCGGGCGATACGCAGTATTTT. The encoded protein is CASSPGLAGDTQYF.